The 10 T cell receptor beta chains below all came from one sample that was sequenced in a study of shared clonotypes between healthy human individuals (dated by TCRdb to about 2020). Receptor amplification or capture employed the immunoSEQ multiplex PCR assay. TCRdb took this table from immuneACCESS and kept in-frame rearrangements with V and J called. Such tables lack part of the clones; where checked against another copy, unresolved V genes explain under half of the gap, and the rest is unexplained. This sample lists over 2 million clones; 85% to 95% were detected once. The ten largest clonotypes hold 0.13% of the sample. Source material: naive CD4+ T cells sorted from blood. In the paper's terms, the cell subset or site label means: CD45RA+ positively selected. Receptors were obtained from a man aged 18 to 29 in good health.

The rearrangement joins TRBV10-3 to TRBJ2-7; tentative D call: TRBD1 (5 bases). The germline gives CDR1 ENHRY, CDR2 SYGVKD. Between the trimmed V and J ends, which lost 3 bases and 3 bases, there was a span of 9 bases. This CDR3 is built from 13 residues. CDR3 sequence: CAISEGASYEQYF. CDR3 nucleotide sequence: TGTGCCATCAGTGAAGGGGCGAGCTACGAGCAGTACTTC.

The V gene is TRBV30, the J gene TRBJ2-3, with TRBD2 matching over 12 bases. The CDR3 length is 17 residues. Per germline, CDR1 GTSNPN and CDR2 SVGIG (reference sequence). V lost 0 bases to trimming and J lost 2 bases; unmatched junction nucleotides: 6. DNA of the CDR3: TGTGCCTGGAGTGTACGACTAGCGGGGGCCTACACAGATACGCAGTATTTT. Its protein is CAWSVRLAGAYTDTQYF.

A remark on this clone: This same CDR3 is encoded by further DNA sequences in the sample. V is TRBV5-1 and J is TRBJ1-3, with D unresolved. Between the trimmed V and J ends, which lost 0 bases and 0 bases, there was a span of 7 bases. This CDR3 region has 15 residues. Germline values: CDR1 SGHRS, CDR2 YFSETQ. The CDR3 DNA reads TGCGCCAGCAGCTTGGGGGCGGACTCTGGAAACACCATATATTTT. Protein sequence: CASSLGADSGNTIYF.

The chain recombines TRBV5-6 with TRBJ1-5; the match to TRBD1 covers 9 bases. After removal of 9 bases from V and 8 bases from J, the junction contained 12 bases not matched to a gene. Germline-derived CDR1 and CDR2 are SGHDT and YYEEEE. CDR3 length: 14 residues. This CDR3 reads CAIFRDRESEPQHF. CDR3 bases: TGTGCCATCTTCCGGGACAGGGAAAGTGAGCCCCAGCATTTT.

The CDR3 coding sequence is TGTGCCAGCAGTGACCGGGACAGGGGGCTTCAGCCCCAGCATTTT. This codes for CASSDRDRGLQPQHF. The chain joins TRBV25-1 to TRBJ1-5; 12 nucleotides match TRBD1. Germline values: CDR1 MGHDK, CDR2 SYGVNS. The V and J ends lost 3 bases and 6 bases, in that order; junction bases with no gene match: 3. The CDR3 runs to 15 residues.

The chain uses TRBV7-2 and TRBJ2-1; 9 positions agree with TRBD2. From germline, CDR1 is SGHTA and CDR2 FQGNSA. The CDR3 length is 15 residues. The trim removed 6 bases at V and 9 bases at J, leaving 12 bases unmatched. The chain's CDR3 is CASRFNSGSGSEQFF. CDR3 DNA: TGTGCCAGCAGGTTTAATAGCGGGAGTGGCAGTGAGCAGTTCTTC.

Note on this clone: The junction differs from germline at one of its ends, possibly a read error. The chain carries TRBV7-9 and TRBJ2-6, with a tentative D call TRBD1 (5 bases). The CDR3 loop spans 16 amino acids. Looked up from germline, CDR1 is SEHNR and CDR2 is FQNEAQ (reference sequence). CDR3 sequence: CASSPLQVSGANVLTF. CDR3 bases: TGTGCCAGCAGCCCCCTACAGGTCTCTGGTGCCAACGTCCTGACTTTC. The variable domain in full, completed from reference TRBV7-9 and TRBJ2-6, reads DTGVSQNPRHKITKRGQNVTFRCDPISEHNRLYWYRQTLGQGPEFLTYFQNEAQLEKSRLLSDRFSAERPKGSFSTLEIQRTEQGDSAMYLCASSPLQVSGANVLTFGAGSRLTVL.

J is TRBJ1-1 and V is TRBV6-5, with a tentative D call TRBD1 (5 bases). CDR3 size: 13 residues. Germline assignment: CDR1 MNHEY and CDR2 SVGAGI. Trimming removed 7 bases at V and 4 bases at J, with 13 bases between. CDR3 DNA: TGTGCCAGCACCGCCCAGGGAGGCACTGAAGCTTTCTTT. Its translation: CASTAQGGTEAFF.

The rearrangement joins TRBV10-2 to TRBJ1-1; D unclear. CDR1 is WSHSY and CDR2 is SAAADI in the germline V gene. CDR3 length equals 14 residues. The V and J ends lost 3 bases and 0 bases respectively, with 8 bases between them. This chain's CDR3 is CASSDGTVNTEAFF. CDR3 nucleotides: TGCGCCAGCAGTGATGGAACGGTGAACACTGAAGCTTTCTTT.

This CDR3 is CASTLKGLAVINEQYF. The DNA for the CDR3 is TGTGCCAGCACCCTCAAGGGGCTAGCGGTTATTAACGAGCAGTACTTC. V and J are TRBV11-3 and TRBJ2-7; 7 bases fit TRBD2. J gave up 5 bases and V 7 bases, and 17 bases lay outside the gene matches. From germline, CDR1 is SGHNT and CDR2 YENEEA. The CDR3 extends over 16 amino acids.